This TCR beta chain emerged from a study of cytomegalovirus exposure and HLA in healthy donors. Study-wide results and caveats: Researchers catalogued roughly 170 TCR beta chains as cytomegalovirus-associated.

In its sample, this clone was seen a few times. Its antigen is not known. The CDR3 is 15 residues long. Germline V gene data show CDR1 as SGHRS and CDR2 as YFSETQ. The ends were cut back, 0 bases at V and 0 bases at J, with 9 bases in the middle. Primers for the PCR totalled 60 Vbeta and 13 Jbeta. Only in-frame clones appear in the TCRdb table, and some are missing; sequencing was by immunoSEQ multiplex PCR. The sample consists of 150,000 to 200,000 clones, more than 60% of them appearing once. What was sequenced was PBMCs. The source is a woman in her thirties or forties in good health and CMV-seropositive. This chain links TRBV5-1 with TRBJ1-1; no definite D call. The chain's CDR3 is CASSLGGLVNTEAFF. In DNA, the CDR3 is TGCGCCAGCAGCTTGGGCGGCCTGGTGAACACTGAAGCTTTCTTT.